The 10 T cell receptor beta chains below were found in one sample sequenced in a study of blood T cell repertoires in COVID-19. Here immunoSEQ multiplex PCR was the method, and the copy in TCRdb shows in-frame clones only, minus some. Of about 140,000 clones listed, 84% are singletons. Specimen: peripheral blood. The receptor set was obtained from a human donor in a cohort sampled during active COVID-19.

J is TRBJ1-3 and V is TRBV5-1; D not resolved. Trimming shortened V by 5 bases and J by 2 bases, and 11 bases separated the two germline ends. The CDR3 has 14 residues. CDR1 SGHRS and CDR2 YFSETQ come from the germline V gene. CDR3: CASSELSTGNTIYF. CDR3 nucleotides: TGCGCCAGCAGTGAGCTTTCGACTGGAAACACCATATATTTT.

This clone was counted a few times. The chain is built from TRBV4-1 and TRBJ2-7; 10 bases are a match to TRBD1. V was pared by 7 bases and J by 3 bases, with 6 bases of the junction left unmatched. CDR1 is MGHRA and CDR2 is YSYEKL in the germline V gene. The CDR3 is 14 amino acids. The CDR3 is CASTLGTGDYEQYF. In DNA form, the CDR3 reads TGCGCCAGCACACTTGGGACAGGGGACTACGAGCAGTACTTC.

The CDR3 is CASRPTGGDTQYF. CDR3 sequence (DNA): TGTGCCAGCAGGCCCACCGGGGGAGATACGCAGTATTTT. V is TRBV12-3 or TRBV12-4 and J is TRBJ2-3; D is perhaps TRBD2 (6 bases). Between the trimmed V and J ends, which lost 6 bases and 5 bases, there was a span of 12 bases. The CDR3 extends over 13 amino acids.

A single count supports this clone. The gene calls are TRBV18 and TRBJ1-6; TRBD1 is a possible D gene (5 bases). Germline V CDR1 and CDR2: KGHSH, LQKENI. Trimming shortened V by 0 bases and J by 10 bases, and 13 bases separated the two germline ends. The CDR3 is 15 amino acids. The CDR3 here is CASSPPSRENSPLHF. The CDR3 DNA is TGTGCCAGCTCACCACCGAGCAGGGAAAACTCACCCCTCCACTTT.

The CDR3 coding sequence is TGTGCCAGCAGTTTAACTCCGAAAGCGGGGGGCTTATCTCACTACGAGCAGTACTTC. It codes for CASSLTPKAGGLSHYEQYF. This sequence joins TRBV27 and TRBJ2-7; TRBD2 aligns across 9 bases. Germline V gene sequence: CDR1 MNHEY, CDR2 SMNVEV (reference sequence). V was pared by 2 bases and J by 3 bases, with 17 bases of the junction left unmatched. The CDR3 sequence is 19 residues long.

The CDR3: CASSLKIPGTDTQYF. The CDR3, as DNA: TGTGCCAGCAGTTTAAAAATTCCGGGGACAGATACGCAGTATTTT. The J gene is TRBJ2-3, the V gene TRBV27; D is perhaps TRBD2 (5 bases). Trimming stripped 2 bases from V and 3 bases from J, with 12 bases between. The germline CDR1 and CDR2 sequences are MNHEY and SMNVEV (reference sequence). CDR3 size: 15 residues.

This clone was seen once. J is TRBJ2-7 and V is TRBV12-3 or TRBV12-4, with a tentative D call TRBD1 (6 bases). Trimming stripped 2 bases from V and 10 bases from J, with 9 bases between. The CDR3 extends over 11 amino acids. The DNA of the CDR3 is TGTGCCAGCAGTTTAATGGGACACCAGTACTTC. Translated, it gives CASSLMGHQYF.

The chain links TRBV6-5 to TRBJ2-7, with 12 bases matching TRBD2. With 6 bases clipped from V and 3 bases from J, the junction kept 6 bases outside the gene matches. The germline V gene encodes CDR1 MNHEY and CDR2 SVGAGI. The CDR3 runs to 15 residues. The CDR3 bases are TGTGCCAGCAGCCCCAGGACTAGCGGGGTCTACGAGCAGTACTTC. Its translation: CASSPRTSGVYEQYF.

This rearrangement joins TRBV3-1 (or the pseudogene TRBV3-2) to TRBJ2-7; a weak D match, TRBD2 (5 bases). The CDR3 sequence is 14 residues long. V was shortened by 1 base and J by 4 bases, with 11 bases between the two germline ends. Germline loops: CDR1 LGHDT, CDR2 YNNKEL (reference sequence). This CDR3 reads CASSQGTSPYEQYF. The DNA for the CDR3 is TGTGCCAGCAGCCAAGGGACTTCTCCATACGAGCAGTACTTC.

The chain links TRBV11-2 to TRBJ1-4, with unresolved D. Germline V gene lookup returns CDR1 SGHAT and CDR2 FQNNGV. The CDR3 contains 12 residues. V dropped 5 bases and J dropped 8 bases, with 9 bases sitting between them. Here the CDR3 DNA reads TGTGCCAGCAGCCCCCTAGGAGAAAAACTGTTTTTT. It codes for CASSPLGEKLFF.